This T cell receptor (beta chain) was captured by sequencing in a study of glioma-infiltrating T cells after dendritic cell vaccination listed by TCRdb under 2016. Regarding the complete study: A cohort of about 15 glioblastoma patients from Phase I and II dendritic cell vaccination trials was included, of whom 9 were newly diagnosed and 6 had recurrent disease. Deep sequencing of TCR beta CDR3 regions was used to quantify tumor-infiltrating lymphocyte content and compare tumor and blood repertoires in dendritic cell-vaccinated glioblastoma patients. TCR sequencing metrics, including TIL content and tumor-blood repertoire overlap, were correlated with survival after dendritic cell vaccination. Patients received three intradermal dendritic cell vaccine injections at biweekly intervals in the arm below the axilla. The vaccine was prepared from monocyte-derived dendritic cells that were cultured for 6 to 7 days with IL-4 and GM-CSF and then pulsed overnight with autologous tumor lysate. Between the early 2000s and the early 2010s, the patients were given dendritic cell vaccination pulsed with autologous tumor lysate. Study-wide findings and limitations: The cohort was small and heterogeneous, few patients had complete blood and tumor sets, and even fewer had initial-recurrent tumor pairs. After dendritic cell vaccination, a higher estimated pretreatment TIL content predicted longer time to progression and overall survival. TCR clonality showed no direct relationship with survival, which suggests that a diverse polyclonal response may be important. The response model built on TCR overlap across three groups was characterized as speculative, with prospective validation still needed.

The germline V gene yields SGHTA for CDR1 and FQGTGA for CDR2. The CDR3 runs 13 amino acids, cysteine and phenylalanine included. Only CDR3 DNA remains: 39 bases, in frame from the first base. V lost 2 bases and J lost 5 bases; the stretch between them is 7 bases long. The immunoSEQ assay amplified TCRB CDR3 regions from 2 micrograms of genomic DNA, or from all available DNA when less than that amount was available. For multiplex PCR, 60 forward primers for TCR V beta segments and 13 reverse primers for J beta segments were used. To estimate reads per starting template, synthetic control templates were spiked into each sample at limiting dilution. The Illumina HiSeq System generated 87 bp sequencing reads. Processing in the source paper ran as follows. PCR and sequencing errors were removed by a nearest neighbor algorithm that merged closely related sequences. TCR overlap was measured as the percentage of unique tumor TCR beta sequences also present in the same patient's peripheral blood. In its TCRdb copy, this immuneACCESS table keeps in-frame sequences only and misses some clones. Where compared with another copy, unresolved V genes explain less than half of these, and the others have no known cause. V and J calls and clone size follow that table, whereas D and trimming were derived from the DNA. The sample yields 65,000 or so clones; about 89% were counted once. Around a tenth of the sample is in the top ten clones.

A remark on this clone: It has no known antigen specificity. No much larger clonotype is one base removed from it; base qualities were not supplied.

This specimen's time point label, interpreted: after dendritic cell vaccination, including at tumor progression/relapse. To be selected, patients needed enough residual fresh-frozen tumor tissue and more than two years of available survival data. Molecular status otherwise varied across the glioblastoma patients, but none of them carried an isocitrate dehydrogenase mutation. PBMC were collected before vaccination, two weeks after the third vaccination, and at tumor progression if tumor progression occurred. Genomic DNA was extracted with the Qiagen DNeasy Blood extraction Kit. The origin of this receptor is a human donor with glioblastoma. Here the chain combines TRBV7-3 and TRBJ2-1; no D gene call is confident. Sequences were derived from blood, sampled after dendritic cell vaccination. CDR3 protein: CASSLDLDNEQFF. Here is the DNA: TGTGCCAGCAGCTTAGACTTAGACAATGAGCAGTTCTTC.